This paragraph reports one T cell receptor (beta chain). These data come from a study of blood T cell repertoires in COVID-19. Study-level background: In each case, the material was cDNA or gDNA derived from T cells, B-cell-depleted T cells, or PBMCs.

With 3 bases removed from V and 1 base from J, the gap between germline ends came to 15 bases. Germline assignment: CDR1 LGHDT and CDR2 YNNKEL (reference sequence). The length of the CDR3 is 17 residues. Data came from immunoSEQ multiplex PCR; TCRdb stores just in-frame clones and leaves some out. The sample includes 150,000 to 200,000 clones, 87% of them seen just once. The receptor comes from a middle-aged man with active or convalescent COVID-19. The chain links TRBV3-1 (or the pseudogene TRBV3-2) to TRBJ2-2, with D tentatively TRBD1 (5 bases). Sequencing was done on a sample of peripheral blood. The CDR3 region has the DNA TGTGCCAGCAGCCACCTTCTGAGGCAGGGGAACACCGGGGAGCTGTTTTTT. This codes for CASSHLLRQGNTGELFF.